Presented here are 2 T cell receptor beta chains from one specimen sequenced in a study of blood T cell repertoires in COVID-19. Sequencing was performed with immunoSEQ multiplex PCR; in TCRdb, only in-frame clones are kept and a portion is missing. The table shows 210,000 or so clones, with roughly 86% occurring only once. The sequencing input was peripheral blood. Receptors originate from a woman between 40 and 55 years old with acute or convalescent COVID-19.

The V call is TRBV18, the J call TRBJ1-1; the D is unclear. The CDR3 length is 14 residues. Germline V lookup: CDR1 KGHSH, CDR2 LQKENI. Trimming took 6 bases from V and 3 from J, leaving 14 bases between them. The CDR3 coding sequence is TGTGCCAGCTCTCCTCAACTAGGAGACACTGAAGCTTTCTTT. The encoded protein is CASSPQLGDTEAFF.

The chain employs TRBV5-6 and TRBJ2-3; 9 bases are a match to TRBD2. Looked up from germline, CDR1 is SGHDT and CDR2 is YYEEEE. V gave up 1 base and J gave up 7 bases; unmatched junction bases: 7. CDR3 size: 15 residues. The CDR3 protein is CASSLPSGTANTQYF. DNA for the CDR3: TGTGCCAGCAGCTTGCCTAGCGGGACGGCGAATACGCAGTATTTT.